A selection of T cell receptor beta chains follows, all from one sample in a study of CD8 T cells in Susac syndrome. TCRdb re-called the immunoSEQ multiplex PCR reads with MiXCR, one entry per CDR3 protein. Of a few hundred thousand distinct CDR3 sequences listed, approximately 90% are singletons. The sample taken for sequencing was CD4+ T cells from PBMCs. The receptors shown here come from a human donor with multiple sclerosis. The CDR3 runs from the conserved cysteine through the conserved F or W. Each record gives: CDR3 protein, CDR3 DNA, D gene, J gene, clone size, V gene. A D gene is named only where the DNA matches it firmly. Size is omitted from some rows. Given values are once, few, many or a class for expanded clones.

CDR3aa: CASSLKRTGGTYGYTF
CDR3nt: TGTGCCAGCAGCCTTAAAAGGACAGGTGGGACTTATGGCTACACCTTC
d_gene: TRBD1
j_gene: TRBJ1-2
abundance: NA
v_gene: TRBV7-9

CDR3aa: CASSLDRTGVKGYTF
CDR3nt: TGTGCCAGCAGCTTAGACCGAACAGGGGTCAAGGGCTACACCTTC
d_gene: TRBD1
j_gene: TRBJ1-2
abundance: NA
v_gene: TRBV7-2

CDR3aa: CATSDYGIAEAFF
CDR3nt: TGTGCCACCAGTGATTATGGGATTGCTGAAGCTTTCTTT
d_gene: NA
j_gene: TRBJ1-1
abundance: NA
v_gene: TRBV24-1

CDR3aa: CASSPLQGATKNIQYF
CDR3nt: TGTGCCAGCAGCCCGCTGCAGGGGGCAACCAAAAACATTCAGTACTTC
d_gene: TRBD1
j_gene: TRBJ2-4
abundance: NA
v_gene: TRBV14

CDR3aa: CSVGRESSYEQYF
CDR3nt: TGCAGCGTTGGAAGGGAGAGCTCCTACGAGCAGTACTTC
d_gene: NA
j_gene: TRBJ2-7
abundance: NA
v_gene: TRBV29-1

CDR3aa: CAWSGGDNSPLHF
CDR3nt: TGTGCCTGGTCCGGAGGGGACAATTCACCCCTCCACTTT
d_gene: NA
j_gene: TRBJ1-6
abundance: NA
v_gene: TRBV30

CDR3aa: CSARDIGRAKYEQYF
CDR3nt: TGCAGTGCAAGAGATATTGGCAGGGCTAAGTACGAGCAGTACTTC
d_gene: NA
j_gene: TRBJ2-7
abundance: NA
v_gene: TRBV20-1

CDR3aa: CAISGQVYNEQYF
CDR3nt: TGTGCCATCAGTGGACAGGTCTACAACGAGCAGTACTTC
d_gene: NA
j_gene: TRBJ2-7
abundance: NA
v_gene: TRBV10-3

CDR3aa: CASSQDRAGPNTGELFF
CDR3nt: TGCGCCAGCAGCCAAGATAGAGCGGGGCCGAACACCGGGGAGCTGTTTTTT
d_gene: TRBD2
j_gene: TRBJ2-2
abundance: NA
v_gene: TRBV4-1

CDR3aa: CASSLEYYSVQYF
CDR3nt: TGTGCCAGCAGCTTAGAGTACTACTCCGTGCAGTACTTC
d_gene: NA
j_gene: TRBJ2-5
abundance: NA
v_gene: TRBV7-2

CDR3aa: CASHPGGHSPQHF
CDR3nt: TGTGCCAGCCACCCAGGGGGCCACAGCCCTCAGCATTTT
d_gene: TRBD1
j_gene: TRBJ1-5
abundance: NA
v_gene: TRBV19

CDR3aa: CASSSGDREAKNIQYF
CDR3nt: TGTGCCAGCAGTAGTGGCGACCGTGAGGCCAAAAACATTCAGTACTTC
d_gene: NA
j_gene: TRBJ2-4
abundance: NA
v_gene: TRBV25-1

CDR3aa: CASRPSSGAATEAFF
CDR3nt: TGTGCCAGCAGACCTTCATCTGGGGCGGCCACTGAAGCTTTCTTT
d_gene: NA
j_gene: TRBJ1-1
abundance: NA
v_gene: TRBV6-4

CDR3aa: CAIRPGQGGTEAFF
CDR3nt: TGTGCCATCAGACCCGGACAGGGGGGAACTGAAGCTTTCTTT
d_gene: TRBD1
j_gene: TRBJ1-1
abundance: NA
v_gene: TRBV10-3

CDR3aa: CSVASGATDTQYF
CDR3nt: TGCAGCGTTGCATCGGGAGCGACAGATACGCAGTATTTT
d_gene: NA
j_gene: TRBJ2-3
abundance: NA
v_gene: TRBV29-1

CDR3aa: CASSLGEGLSTEAFF
CDR3nt: TGTGCCAGCAGTCTAGGGGAGGGGCTGAGCACTGAAGCTTTCTTT
d_gene: NA
j_gene: TRBJ1-1
abundance: NA
v_gene: TRBV12-3/TRBV12-4

CDR3aa: CAISDLAGDQPQHF
CDR3nt: TGTGCCATCAGTGATTTGGCAGGGGATCAGCCCCAGCATTTT
d_gene: NA
j_gene: TRBJ1-5
abundance: NA
v_gene: TRBV10-3

CDR3aa: CATSSSGTLQETQYF
CDR3nt: TGTGCCACCAGCAGTTCCGGGACTTTGCAAGAGACCCAGTACTTC
d_gene: NA
j_gene: TRBJ2-5
abundance: NA
v_gene: TRBV15

CDR3aa: CASSTYYEQFF
CDR3nt: TGTGCCAGCAGCACTTACTATGAGCAGTTCTTC
d_gene: NA
j_gene: TRBJ2-1
abundance: NA
v_gene: TRBV12-3/TRBV12-4

CDR3aa: CASSVTAGSGQPQHF
CDR3nt: TGTGCCAGCAGTGTAACGGCGGGCAGCGGTCAGCCCCAGCATTTT
d_gene: NA
j_gene: TRBJ1-5
abundance: NA
v_gene: TRBV2

CDR3aa: CAIIIGVGGLRANVLTF
CDR3nt: TGTGCCATTATCATTGGGGTCGGGGGGCTTAGGGCCAACGTCCTGACTTTC
d_gene: NA
j_gene: TRBJ2-6
abundance: NA
v_gene: TRBV7-2

CDR3aa: CASSQDYGTLVGELFF
CDR3nt: TGTGCCAGCAGCCAAGATTACGGGACTCTTGTCGGGGAGCTGTTTTTT
d_gene: NA
j_gene: TRBJ2-2
abundance: NA
v_gene: TRBV4-2

CDR3aa: CASSPGQGRANTEVFF
CDR3nt: TGCGCCAGCAGCCCCGGACAGGGACGGGCGAACACTGAAGTTTTCTTT
d_gene: TRBD1
j_gene: TRBJ1-1
abundance: once
v_gene: TRBV5-1

CDR3aa: CASSTKTGYEQYF
CDR3nt: TGTGCCAGTAGTACCAAGACCGGGTACGAGCAGTACTTC
d_gene: NA
j_gene: TRBJ2-7
abundance: NA
v_gene: TRBV19

CDR3aa: CASSLGVHHEQYF
CDR3nt: TGTGCCAGCAGCTTGGGGGTCCACCACGAGCAGTACTTC
d_gene: NA
j_gene: TRBJ2-7
abundance: NA
v_gene: TRBV7-2

CDR3aa: CATSSRETRNEQFF
CDR3nt: TGTGCCACCAGTTCTCGCGAGACTAGGAATGAGCAGTTCTTC
d_gene: NA
j_gene: TRBJ2-1
abundance: NA
v_gene: TRBV15

CDR3aa: CASSISRGNYGYTF
CDR3nt: TGTGCCAGTAGTATTTCAAGGGGAAACTATGGCTACACCTTC
d_gene: NA
j_gene: TRBJ1-2
abundance: NA
v_gene: TRBV19

CDR3aa: CASSQRGPYEQYF
CDR3nt: TGTGCCAGCAGCCAAAGGGGCCCCTACGAGCAGTACTTC
d_gene: NA
j_gene: TRBJ2-7
abundance: NA
v_gene: TRBV3-1

CDR3aa: CASSLRTGGDTSTDTQYF
CDR3nt: TGTGCCAGTAGTTTACGGACAGGGGGGGACACTAGCACAGATACGCAGTATTTT
d_gene: TRBD1
j_gene: TRBJ2-3
abundance: NA
v_gene: TRBV19

CDR3aa: CASSSIGTPETQYF
CDR3nt: TGTGCCAGCAGTTCCATCGGGACTCCAGAGACCCAGTACTTC
d_gene: NA
j_gene: TRBJ2-5
abundance: NA
v_gene: TRBV6-2/TRBV6-3

CDR3aa: CASSPPTPGGYTF
CDR3nt: TGTGCCAGCTCACCTCCAACTCCGGGGGGCTACACCTTC
d_gene: NA
j_gene: TRBJ1-2
abundance: NA
v_gene: TRBV18

CDR3aa: CASRATNEKLFF
CDR3nt: TGTGCCAGCCGGGCGACTAATGAAAAACTGTTTTTT
d_gene: NA
j_gene: TRBJ1-4
abundance: NA
v_gene: TRBV21-1

CDR3aa: CSAGEQGQPQHF
CDR3nt: TGCAGTGCTGGAGAACAGGGTCAGCCCCAGCATTTT
d_gene: NA
j_gene: TRBJ1-5
abundance: NA
v_gene: TRBV20-1

CDR3aa: CASSYLRGYEQYF
CDR3nt: TGTGCCAGCAGTTACTTGCGGGGCTACGAGCAGTACTTC
d_gene: NA
j_gene: TRBJ2-7
abundance: few
v_gene: TRBV6-2/TRBV6-3

CDR3aa: CSASGRLAGQETQYF
CDR3nt: TGCAGTGCTAGCGGGCGATTAGCGGGCCAAGAGACCCAGTACTTC
d_gene: TRBD2
j_gene: TRBJ2-5
abundance: NA
v_gene: TRBV20-1

CDR3aa: CASSVAAGALGDTQYF
CDR3nt: TGTGCCAGCAGCGTAGCAGCGGGAGCTCTCGGAGATACGCAGTATTTT
d_gene: TRBD2
j_gene: TRBJ2-3
abundance: NA
v_gene: TRBV9

CDR3aa: CSVPRTGGEEKLFF
CDR3nt: TGCAGTGTTCCTAGGACAGGAGGGGAGGAAAAACTGTTTTTT
d_gene: TRBD1
j_gene: TRBJ1-4
abundance: NA
v_gene: TRBV20-1

CDR3aa: CASSWSQPDPNTGELFF
CDR3nt: TGCGCCAGCAGCTGGAGTCAACCCGACCCGAACACCGGGGAGCTGTTTTTT
d_gene: NA
j_gene: TRBJ2-2
abundance: NA
v_gene: TRBV5-1

CDR3aa: CASSLGGEAQYF
CDR3nt: TGTGCCAGCAGCTTAGGGGGGGAAGCTCAGTACTTC
d_gene: NA
j_gene: TRBJ2-4
abundance: NA
v_gene: TRBV11-2

CDR3aa: CAISSIAGEGETQYF
CDR3nt: TGTGCCATCAGTTCCATAGCGGGAGAGGGAGAGACCCAGTACTTC
d_gene: TRBD2
j_gene: TRBJ2-5
abundance: NA
v_gene: TRBV10-3

CDR3aa: CASSSYANEQFF
CDR3nt: TGTGCCAGCAGCTCCTATGCCAATGAGCAGTTCTTC
d_gene: NA
j_gene: TRBJ2-1
abundance: NA
v_gene: TRBV7-2

CDR3aa: CASRELAGGGPLGTGELFF
CDR3nt: TGTGCCAGCAGGGAACTAGCGGGAGGTGGTCCCCTAGGTACCGGGGAGCTGTTTTTT
d_gene: TRBD2
j_gene: TRBJ2-2
abundance: NA
v_gene: TRBV6-2/TRBV6-3

CDR3aa: CASRTGRRSDTGELFF
CDR3nt: TGTGCCAGCAGGACGGGTCGCCGCAGTGACACCGGGGAGCTGTTTTTT
d_gene: NA
j_gene: TRBJ2-2
abundance: once
v_gene: TRBV3-1

CDR3aa: CAASLYPDGRGNTIYF
CDR3nt: TGTGCCGCGTCCCTTTACCCCGATGGTAGAGGAAACACCATATATTTT
d_gene: NA
j_gene: TRBJ1-3
abundance: NA
v_gene: TRBV6-1

CDR3aa: CAWSDGLASGDTQYF
CDR3nt: TGTGCCTGGAGTGACGGACTAGCGTCAGGCGATACGCAGTATTTT
d_gene: TRBD2
j_gene: TRBJ2-3
abundance: NA
v_gene: TRBV30

CDR3aa: CAWWPPQGAGNTEAFF
CDR3nt: TGTGCCTGGTGGCCCCCACAGGGGGCCGGGAACACTGAAGCTTTCTTT
d_gene: TRBD1
j_gene: TRBJ1-1
abundance: NA
v_gene: TRBV30

CDR3aa: CSARLLLRTGANEQFF
CDR3nt: TGCAGTGCTAGATTGCTTTTGAGGACAGGGGCGAATGAGCAGTTCTTC
d_gene: TRBD1
j_gene: TRBJ2-1
abundance: NA
v_gene: TRBV20-1

CDR3aa: CASSVVGGEAFF
CDR3nt: TGTGCCAGCAGCGTAGTAGGCGGTGAAGCTTTCTTT
d_gene: NA
j_gene: TRBJ1-1
abundance: NA
v_gene: TRBV9

CDR3aa: CASSHRLAGVVGDEQFF
CDR3nt: TGTGCCAGCTCCCACCGGCTAGCGGGAGTCGTCGGGGATGAGCAGTTCTTC
d_gene: TRBD2
j_gene: TRBJ2-1
abundance: NA
v_gene: TRBV18

CDR3aa: CASSPIGTDTDTQYF
CDR3nt: TGTGCCAGCAGCCCTATAGGGACCGACACAGATACGCAGTATTTT
d_gene: NA
j_gene: TRBJ2-3
abundance: NA
v_gene: TRBV2

CDR3aa: CSASGRGNYGYTF
CDR3nt: TGCAGTGCTAGCGGGAGGGGGAACTATGGCTACACCTTC
d_gene: NA
j_gene: TRBJ1-2
abundance: NA
v_gene: TRBV20-1

CDR3aa: CSVRAVLVETQYF
CDR3nt: TGCAGCGTTAGGGCGGTCTTGGTAGAGACCCAGTACTTC
d_gene: NA
j_gene: TRBJ2-5
abundance: NA
v_gene: TRBV29-1

CDR3aa: CAWSVRGSPQHF
CDR3nt: TGTGCCTGGAGTGTACGCGGTTCGCCCCAGCATTTT
d_gene: NA
j_gene: TRBJ1-5
abundance: NA
v_gene: TRBV30

CDR3aa: CSVGTSLNTGELFF
CDR3nt: TGCAGCGTTGGGACTAGCTTGAACACCGGGGAGCTGTTTTTT
d_gene: TRBD2
j_gene: TRBJ2-2
abundance: NA
v_gene: TRBV29-1